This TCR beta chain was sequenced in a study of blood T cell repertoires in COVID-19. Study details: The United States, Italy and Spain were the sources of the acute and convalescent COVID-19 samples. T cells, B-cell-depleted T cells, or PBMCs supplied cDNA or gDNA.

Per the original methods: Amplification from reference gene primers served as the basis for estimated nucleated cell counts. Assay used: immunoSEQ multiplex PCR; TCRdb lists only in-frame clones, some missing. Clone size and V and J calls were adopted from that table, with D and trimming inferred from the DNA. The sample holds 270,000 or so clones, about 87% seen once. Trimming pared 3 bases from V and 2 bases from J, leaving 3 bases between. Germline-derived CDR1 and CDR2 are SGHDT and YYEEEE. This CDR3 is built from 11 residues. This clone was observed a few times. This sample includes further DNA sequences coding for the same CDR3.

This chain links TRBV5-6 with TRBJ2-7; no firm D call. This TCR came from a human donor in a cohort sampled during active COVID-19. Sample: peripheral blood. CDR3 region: CASSSAYEQYF. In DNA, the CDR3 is TGTGCCAGCAGCTCTGCCTACGAGCAGTACTTC.